This record covers a single T cell receptor beta chain. The source of the sample is a study of CD8 T cells in Susac syndrome. The V end lost 3 bases, the J end lost 2 bases, and 11 bases lay between the germline ends. This CDR3 has 13 residues. CDR1 is DFQATT and CDR2 is SNEGSKA in the germline V gene (reference sequence). Random hexamers were used to reverse transcribe the RNA input (0.5 to 1 ug). The CDR3 of TCR beta was amplified by immunoSEQ multiplex PCR across 54 Vbeta and 13 Jbeta. Using its own MiXCR run on the immunoSEQ multiplex PCR reads, TCRdb lists one record per CDR3 protein. The sample includes 75,000 to 80,000 distinct CDR3 sequences, roughly 94% seen only once; the top ten take roughly 0.5%.

This TCR was recovered from a human donor with Susac syndrome. The genes are TRBV20-1 and TRBJ2-7, with D unresolved. Sequencing input: CD8+ T cells from PBMCs. The CDR3 DNA reads as TGCAGTGCTAGGAGACGGTTAGCCTACGAGCAGTACTTC. It translates to CSARRRLAYEQYF.